This TCR beta chain was identified during a study of cytomegalovirus exposure and HLA in healthy donors. The PCR employed 60 Vbeta primers together with 13 Jbeta primers. The protocol was immunoSEQ multiplex PCR, while the TCRdb copy is restricted to in-frame clones and leaves out a portion. The profile covers some 100,000 clones, with about 79% appearing a single time and over 2.5% taken by the ten largest. In this sample, this clone turned up a few times. The TCR sequence derives from a male donor in good health and CMV-seropositive. The sample was PBMCs.

Here the CDR3 DNA reads TGTGCCAGCCGTCCGGGACTCCCTCAGTACACCTTC. Translated, it gives CASRPGLPQYTF. The chain is built from TRBV19 and TRBJ1-2; possible D gene TRBD1, 5 bases. Deletions cut 9 bases from V and 11 bases from J, with 19 bases between. CDR1 is LNHDA and CDR2 is SQIVND in the germline V gene (reference sequence). The CDR3 length is 12 residues. The variable domain in full, completed from reference TRBV19 and TRBJ1-2, reads DGGITQSPKYLFRKEGQNVTLSCEQNLNHDAMYWYRQDPGQGLRLIYYSQIVNDFQKGDIAEGYSVSREKKESFPLTVTSAQKNPTAFYLCASRPGLPQYTFGSGTRLTVV.